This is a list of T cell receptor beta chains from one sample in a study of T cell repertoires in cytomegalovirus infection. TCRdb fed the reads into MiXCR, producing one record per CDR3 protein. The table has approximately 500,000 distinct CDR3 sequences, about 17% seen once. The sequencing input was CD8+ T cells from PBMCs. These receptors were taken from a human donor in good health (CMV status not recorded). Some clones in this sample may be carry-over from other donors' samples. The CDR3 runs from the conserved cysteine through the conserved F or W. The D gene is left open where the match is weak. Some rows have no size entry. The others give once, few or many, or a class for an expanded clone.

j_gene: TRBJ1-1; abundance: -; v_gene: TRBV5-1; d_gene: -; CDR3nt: TGCGCCAGCAGAAGGGACACAGAAGCTTTCTTT; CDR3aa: CASRRDTEAFF
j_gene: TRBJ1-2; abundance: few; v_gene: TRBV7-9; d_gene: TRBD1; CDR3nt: TGTGCCAGCAGCGGACGACAGGGGGCGGGCGGCTACACCTTC; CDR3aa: CASSGRQGAGGYTF
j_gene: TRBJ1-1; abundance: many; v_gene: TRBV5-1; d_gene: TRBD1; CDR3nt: TGTGCCAGCAGCTCGGGACAGGGAAACACTGAAGCTTTCTTT; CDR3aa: CASSSGQGNTEAFF
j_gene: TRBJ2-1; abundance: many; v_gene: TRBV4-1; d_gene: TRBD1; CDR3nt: TGCGCCAGCAGCGTCCGCGGGACAGGAGACAATGAGCAGTTCTTC; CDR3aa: CASSVRGTGDNEQFF
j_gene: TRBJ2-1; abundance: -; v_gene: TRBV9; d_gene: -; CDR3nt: TGTGCCAGCAGCGTAGGAGGATCTCAGAGGCCCAATGAGCAGTTCTTC; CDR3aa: CASSVGGSQRPNEQFF
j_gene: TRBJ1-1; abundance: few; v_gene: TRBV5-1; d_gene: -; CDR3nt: TGCGCCAGCAGCGGAGGCACGATTGAAGCTTTCTTT; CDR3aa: CASSGGTIEAFF
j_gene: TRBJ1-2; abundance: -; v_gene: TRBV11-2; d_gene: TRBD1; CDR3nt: TGTGCCAGCAGCTTTGGGGGGACAGGATTGCTCTATGGCTACACCTTC; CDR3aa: CASSFGGTGLLYGYTF
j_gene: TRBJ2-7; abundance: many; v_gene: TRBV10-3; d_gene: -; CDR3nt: TGTGCCATCAGTGAATCACCGTGGTTGGAGCAGTACTTC; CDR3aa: CAISESPWLEQYF
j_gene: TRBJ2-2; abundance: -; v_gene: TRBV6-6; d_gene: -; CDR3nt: TGTGCCAGCACAGTGGAGAACACCGGGGTGCTGTTTTTT; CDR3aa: CASTVENTGVLFF
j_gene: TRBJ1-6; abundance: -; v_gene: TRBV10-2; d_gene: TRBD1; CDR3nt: TGCGCCAGCGGGACAGTGAAGAGCTCCTATAATTCACCCCTCCACTTT; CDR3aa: CASGTVKSSYNSPLHF
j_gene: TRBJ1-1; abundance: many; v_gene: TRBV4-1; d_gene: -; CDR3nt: TGCGCCAGCAGCCAAGACAGTTCGAACACTGAAGCTTTCTTT; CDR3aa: CASSQDSSNTEAFF
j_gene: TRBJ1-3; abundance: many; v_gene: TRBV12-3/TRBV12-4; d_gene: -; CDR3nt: TGTGCCAGCACCCTAGGAAATCTCGGCGTATATTTT; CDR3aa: CASTLGNLGVYF
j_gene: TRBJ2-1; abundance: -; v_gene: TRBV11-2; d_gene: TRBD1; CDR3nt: TGTGCCAGCAGCTACGGACAGGGGTTGAATGAGCAGTTCTTC; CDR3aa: CASSYGQGLNEQFF
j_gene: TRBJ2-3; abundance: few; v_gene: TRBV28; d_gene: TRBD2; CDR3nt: TGTGCCAGCAGTTTATTCGGACTAGCGACTAGCACAGATACGCAGTATTTT; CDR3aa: CASSLFGLATSTDTQYF
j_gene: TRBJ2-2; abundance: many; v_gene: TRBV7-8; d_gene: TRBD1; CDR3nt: TGTGCCAGCCCGGACAGGGTGGGGGGCGGGGAGCTGTTTTTT; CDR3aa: CASPDRVGGGELFF
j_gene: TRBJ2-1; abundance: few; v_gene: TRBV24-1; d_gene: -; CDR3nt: TGTGCCACCAGTGACGACGGGCACAATGAGCAGTTCTTC; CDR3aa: CATSDDGHNEQFF
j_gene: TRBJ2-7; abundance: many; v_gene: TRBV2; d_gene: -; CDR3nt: TGTGCCAGCAGTGAAGCCTGGGAAAGGAGCTCCTACGAGCAGTACTTC; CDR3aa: CASSEAWERSSYEQYF
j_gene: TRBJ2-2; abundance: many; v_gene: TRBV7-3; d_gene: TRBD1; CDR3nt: TGTGCCAGCAGCTCGACAGGGCGAGGCGGGGAGCTGTTTTTT; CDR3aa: CASSSTGRGGELFF
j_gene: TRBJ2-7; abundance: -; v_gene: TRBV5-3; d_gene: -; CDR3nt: TGTGCCACTGGGGAAAGCTCCTACGAGCAGTACTTC; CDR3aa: CATGESSYEQYF
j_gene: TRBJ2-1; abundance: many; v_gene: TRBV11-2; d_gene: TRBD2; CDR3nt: TGTGCCAGCAGCTCGGGGGGGAGCTCCTACAATGAGCAGTTCTTC; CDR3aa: CASSSGGSSYNEQFF
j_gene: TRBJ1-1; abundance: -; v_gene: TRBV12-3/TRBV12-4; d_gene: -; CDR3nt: TGTGCCAGCATCTCTCTTTTAGGGGTTGAAACTGAAGCTTTCTTT; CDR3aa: CASISLLGVETEAFF
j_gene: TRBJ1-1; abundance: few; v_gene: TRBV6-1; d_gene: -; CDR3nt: TGTGCCAGCAGTGTGGGGGCTCTGAACACTGAAGCTTTCTTT; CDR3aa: CASSVGALNTEAFF
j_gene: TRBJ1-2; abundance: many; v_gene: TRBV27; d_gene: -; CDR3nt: TGTGCCAGCAGTTTATCCGGTGTCGGGACGGACCTTACCTATGGCTACACCTTC; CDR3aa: CASSLSGVGTDLTYGYTF
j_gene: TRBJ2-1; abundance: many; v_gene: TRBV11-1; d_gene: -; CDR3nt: TGTGCCAGCAGCCCCCCGACAGGAGGCTCCTACAATGAGCAGTTCTTC; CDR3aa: CASSPPTGGSYNEQFF
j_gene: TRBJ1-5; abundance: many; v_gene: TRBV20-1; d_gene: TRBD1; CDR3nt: TGCAGTGCTAGAAAATCGAGACAGGGGGCGGGTCAGCCCCAGCATTTT; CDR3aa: CSARKSRQGAGQPQHF
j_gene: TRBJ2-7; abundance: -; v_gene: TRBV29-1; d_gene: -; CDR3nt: TGCAGCGTCGCCGGGACGGAGAGCTCCTACGAGCAGTACTTC; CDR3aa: CSVAGTESSYEQYF
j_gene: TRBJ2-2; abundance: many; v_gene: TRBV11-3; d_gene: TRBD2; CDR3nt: TGTGCCAGCAGCCGGACTAGCGGCCGACGGAACACCGGGGAGCTGTTTTTT; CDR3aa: CASSRTSGRRNTGELFF
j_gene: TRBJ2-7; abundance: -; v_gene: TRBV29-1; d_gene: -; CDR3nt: TGCAGCGTTCCCGAGGACGGGAGCTCCTACGAGCAGTACTTC; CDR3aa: CSVPEDGSSYEQYF
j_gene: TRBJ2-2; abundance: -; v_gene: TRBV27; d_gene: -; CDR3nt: TGTGCCAGCAGTTTCGGGGTTACGAACACCGGGGAGCTGTTTTTT; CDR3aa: CASSFGVTNTGELFF
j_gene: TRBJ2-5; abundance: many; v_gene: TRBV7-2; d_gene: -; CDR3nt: TGTGCCAGCAGCCCCACTAGCCTCCAAGAGACCCAGTACTTC; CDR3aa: CASSPTSLQETQYF
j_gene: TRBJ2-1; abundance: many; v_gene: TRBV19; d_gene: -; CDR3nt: TGTGCCAGTAGTATATGGGCCTACAATGAGCAGTTCTTC; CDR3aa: CASSIWAYNEQFF
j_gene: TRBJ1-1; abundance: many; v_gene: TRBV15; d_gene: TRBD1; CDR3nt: TGTGCCACCAGCAGACCAGGGGGGAACACTGAAGCTTTCTTT; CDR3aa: CATSRPGGNTEAFF
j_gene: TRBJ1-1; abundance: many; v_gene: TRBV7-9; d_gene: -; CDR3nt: TGTGCCAGCACTTCGGCGGGGGGCCCCTCCGGCACTGAAGCTTTCTTT; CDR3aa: CASTSAGGPSGTEAFF
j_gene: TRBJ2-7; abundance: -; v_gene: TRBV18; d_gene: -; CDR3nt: TGTGCCAGCTCACCACGACGAGAGGAATACGAGCAGTACTTC; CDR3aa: CASSPRREEYEQYF
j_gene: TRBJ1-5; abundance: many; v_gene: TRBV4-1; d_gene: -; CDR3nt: TGCGCCAGCAGCCTCACCGCGGATCAGCCCCAGCATTTT; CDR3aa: CASSLTADQPQHF
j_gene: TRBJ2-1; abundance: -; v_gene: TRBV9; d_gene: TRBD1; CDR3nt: TGTGCCAGCAGCGCCGGGACAGGGGGCATTAACAATGAGCAGTTCTTC; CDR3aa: CASSAGTGGINNEQFF
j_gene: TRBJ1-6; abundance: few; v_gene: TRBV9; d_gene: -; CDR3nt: TGTGCCAGCAGCTCTCGGGCCGGTGCAAATTCACCCCTCCACTTT; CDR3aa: CASSSRAGANSPLHF
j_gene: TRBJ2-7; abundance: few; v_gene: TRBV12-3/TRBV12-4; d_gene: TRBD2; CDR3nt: TGTGCCAGCAGTTATGGGGTGCGGGGGGCCTACGAGCAGTACTTC; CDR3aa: CASSYGVRGAYEQYF
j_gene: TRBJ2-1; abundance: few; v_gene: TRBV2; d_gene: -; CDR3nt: TGTGCCAGCAGTGAAGCAGGGCGTGCGCTCAACAATGAGCAGTTCTTC; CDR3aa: CASSEAGRALNNEQFF
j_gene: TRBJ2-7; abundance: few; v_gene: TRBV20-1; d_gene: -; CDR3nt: TGCAGTGCTAGAGATCCTGCGGCTCAGACTTACTACGAGCAGTACTTC; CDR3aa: CSARDPAAQTYYEQYF
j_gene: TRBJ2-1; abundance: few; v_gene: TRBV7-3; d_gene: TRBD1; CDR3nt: TGTGCCAGCAGCTTAAGACAGGGTCTCGCTAATGAGCAGTTCTTC; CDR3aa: CASSLRQGLANEQFF
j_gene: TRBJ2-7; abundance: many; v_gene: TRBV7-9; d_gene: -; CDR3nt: TGTGCCAGCAGCTTAGGGGGAGCGGGCGAGCAGTACTTC; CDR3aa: CASSLGGAGEQYF
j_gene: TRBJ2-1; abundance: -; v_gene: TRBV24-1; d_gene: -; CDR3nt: TGTGCCACCAGTGGCGCTAGCGCTACCTACAATGAGCAGTTCTTC; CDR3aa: CATSGASATYNEQFF
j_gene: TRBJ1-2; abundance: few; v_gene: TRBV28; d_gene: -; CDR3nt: TGTGCCAGCAGGTTGACAGCCTACTATGGCTACACCTTC; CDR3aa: CASRLTAYYGYTF